Below, 27 T cell receptor beta chains from the same sample are listed, as sequenced in a study of vaccination and CD4 T cells after COVID-19. Their specific antigens are unknown. The treatment is: approximately 9-day PBMC culture with coronavirus spike peptide pools or control peptides (ViraFEST assay). Sequencing of DNA taken from cultured CD4+ T cells relied on the Oncomine TCR Beta short-read assay. MiXCR was run by TCRdb on the PCR reads, yielding one entry per CDR3 protein. Altogether more than 12,000 distinct CDR3 sequences are present, 30% being singletons, with the ten largest covering 15% to 20%. Sample: cultured CD4+ T cells from blood. The source is a human donor with COVID-19.

The chain uses TRBV2 and TRBJ2-1; TRBD2 matches 10 bases. CDR3 length: 15 amino acids. The V gene's germline CDR1 is SNHLY and CDR2 FYNNEI. The junction had 5 bases not matched to a gene; V was cut back by 3 bases and J by 6 bases. The CDR3 DNA is TGTGCCAGCAGTGATTGGAGCGGGGGGGCCAATGAGCAGTTCTTC. This sequence encodes CASSDWSGGANEQFF.

The table lists this clonotype with a few counts. This rearrangement joins TRBV6-2 or TRBV6-3 to TRBJ1-1, with D possibly matching TRBD1 (5 bases). Trimming removed 7 bases at V and 3 bases at J, with 12 bases between. Germline CDR1 reads MNHEY; CDR2 reads SVGEGT. This CDR3 comprises 13 residues. The DNA of the CDR3 is TGTGCCAGCAACCCGACGGGGGACACTGAAGCTTTCTTT. As protein: CASNPTGDTEAFF.

The chain joins TRBV28 to TRBJ1-3; D unclear. The germline V gene has CDR1 MDHEN and CDR2 SYDVKM. V was shortened by 5 bases and J by 4 bases, with 12 bases between the two germline ends. The CDR3 runs to 14 residues. DNA for the CDR3: TGTGCCAGCAGTGAGATTTTGGCAGGAAACACCATATATTTT. Its translation: CASSEILAGNTIYF.

This clonotype was observed a few times. The chain couples TRBV5-1 to TRBJ1-6; 7 nucleotides agree with TRBD1. After removal of 5 bases from V and 4 bases from J, the junction contained 6 bases not matched to a gene. CDR1 and CDR2 (germline): SGHRS, YFSETQ. The CDR3 has 15 residues. The CDR3 loop reads CASRQGETYNSPLHF. The CDR3 DNA reads as TGCGCCAGCAGGCAGGGGGAGACATATAATTCACCCCTCCACTTT.

V gene TRBV20-1 combines with J gene TRBJ2-7, with no clear D. Trimming pared 6 bases from V and 0 bases from J, leaving 12 bases between. The germline gives CDR1 DFQATT, CDR2 SNEGSKA (reference sequence). This CDR3 has 13 amino acids. The DNA for the CDR3 is TGCAGTGCAGAGGCCGCCAGCTCCTACGAGCAGTACTTC. Translated: CSAEAASSYEQYF.

The chain couples TRBV7-6 to TRBJ1-6, with 10 positions matching TRBD1. J lost 6 bases, V lost 4 bases, and 9 bases had no gene match. The CDR3 runs 17 residues. Germline V lookup: CDR1 SGHVS, CDR2 FNYEAQ. CDR3 sequence reads: CASSSTPGQGSNSPLHF. CDR3 nucleotides: TGTGCCAGCAGCTCGACACCGGGACAGGGGAGTAATTCACCCCTCCACTTT.

The V and J genes are TRBV10-1 and TRBJ1-1; 7 bases are shared with TRBD1. The CDR3 has 15 residues. Germline CDR1 WNHNN, CDR2 SYGVQD (reference sequence). Germline trimming cut 5 bases from V and 4 bases from J; bases unmatched to any gene: 10. The DNA for the CDR3 is TGCGCCAGCAGTCCGACAGGGAAGTCGGGCACTGAAGCTTTCTTT. Translation gives CASSPTGKSGTEAFF.

CDR3: CASSSDRGYNEQFF. DNA of the CDR3: TGCGCCAGCAGCTCTGACAGGGGGTACAATGAGCAGTTCTTC. The rearrangement uses TRBV5-1 and TRBJ2-1, with 9 bases matching TRBD1. This CDR3 has 14 amino acids. V was pared by 3 bases and J by 4 bases, with 2 bases of the junction left unmatched. Per the germline V gene, CDR1 is SGHRS and CDR2 is YFSETQ.

This clonotype was recorded once. This chain connects TRBV7-9 to TRBJ1-1; weak D call: TRBD1 (6 bases). This CDR3 has 14 amino acids. The germline V gene encodes CDR1 SEHNR and CDR2 FQNEAQ (reference sequence). The V gene lost 5 bases and the J gene lost 1 base, with 11 bases spanning the gap. The CDR3 nucleotides are TGTGCCAGCAGCAAACAGGGCCCGAACACTGAAGCTTTCTTT. This gives the protein CASSKQGPNTEAFF.

There are a few counts of this clonotype. The V call is TRBV7-2, the J call TRBJ1-2; 10 bases map to TRBD1. The junction had 11 bases not matched to a gene; V was cut back by 6 bases and J by 7 bases. The germline V gene encodes CDR1 SGHTA and CDR2 FQGNSA. The CDR3 is 15 residues long. In DNA form, the CDR3 reads TGTGCCAGCAGACTAAATCCGGGACAGGGGTCTGGCTACACCTTC. This sequence encodes CASRLNPGQGSGYTF.

The chain links TRBV7-2 to TRBJ2-7, with 13 bases aligning to TRBD2. The CDR3 extends over 15 amino acids. Germline lookup yields CDR1 SGHTA and CDR2 FQGNSA. V lost 3 bases to trimming and J lost 6 bases; unmatched junction nucleotides: 5. The CDR3 bases are TGTGCCAGCAGCTTCGGACTAGCGGGGGTTCGCGAGCAGTACTTC. It yields the protein CASSFGLAGVREQYF.

This rearrangement joins TRBV29-1 to TRBJ2-1; D gene unclear. The CDR3 has 12 residues. The V gene's germline CDR1 is SQVTM and CDR2 ANQGSEA. Deletions cut 8 bases from V and 6 bases from J, with 14 bases between. The CDR3 here is CSHTTGLNEQFF. In DNA form, the CDR3 reads TGCAGCCACACTACCGGGCTCAATGAGCAGTTCTTC.

The chain uses TRBV2 and TRBJ1-5, with 8 bases fitting TRBD1. CDR3 length equals 15 residues. The trim removed 6 bases at V and 3 bases at J, leaving 7 bases unmatched. The germline V gene encodes CDR1 SNHLY and CDR2 FYNNEI. The CDR3 nucleotides are TGTGCCAGCAGCGGGCCGCAGGGGGCCAATCAGCCCCAGCATTTT. It is translated as CASSGPQGANQPQHF.

The gene calls are TRBV28 and TRBJ1-2; D unresolved. The CDR3 sequence is 11 residues long. V gave up 6 bases and J gave up 8 bases, with 10 bases separating them. The germline V gene has CDR1 MDHEN and CDR2 SYDVKM. The CDR3 region is CASRPERGYTF. CDR3 sequence (DNA): TGTGCCAGCAGACCAGAGAGGGGCTACACCTTC.

The chain has TRBV20-1 and TRBJ2-6; the D gene is possibly TRBD2 (7 bases). Looked up from germline, CDR1 is DFQATT and CDR2 is SNEGSKA (reference sequence). The CDR3 runs 18 residues. Trimming shortened V by 0 bases and J by 0 bases, and 15 bases separated the two germline ends. CDR3 amino acids: CSARDSRAGASGANVLTF. The DNA of the CDR3 is TGCAGTGCTAGAGACAGCCGGGCGGGGGCCTCTGGGGCCAACGTCCTGACTTTC.

This clonotype occurred a few times. This chain uses TRBV7-2 with TRBJ1-6, with D possibly being TRBD1 (5 bases). Germline CDR1 is SGHTA and CDR2 is FQGNSA. V was cut by 5 bases and J by 7 bases, with 9 bases left in between. The CDR3 runs 13 residues. The CDR3: CASSRDGNSPLHF. For the CDR3, the DNA is TGTGCCAGCAGCCGGGACGGCAATTCACCCCTCCACTTT.

This clonotype came up a few times. The V and J genes are TRBV2 and TRBJ2-3; D remains ambiguous. In germline, CDR1 is SNHLY, CDR2 FYNNEI. CDR3 size: 13 residues. V shed 3 bases and J shed 2 bases, with 6 bases lying between them. The chain's CDR3 is CASSDGSTDTQYF. The CDR3 DNA reads TGTGCCAGCAGTGACGGATCCACAGATACGCAGTATTTT.

The chain is built from TRBV2 and TRBJ2-5; no clear D gene. Germline assignment: CDR1 SNHLY and CDR2 FYNNEI. CDR3 length: 15 amino acids. V dropped 3 bases and J dropped 5 bases, with 16 bases sitting between them. The CDR3 sequence: CASSDGYRPRETQYF. CDR3 DNA sequence: TGTGCCAGCAGTGACGGGTACCGCCCCCGGGAGACCCAGTACTTC.

The chain employs TRBV7-3 and TRBJ1-1, with D perhaps TRBD1 (5 bases). V was pared by 5 bases and J by 4 bases, with 17 bases between. The CDR3 runs 15 residues. Germline V gene data show CDR1 as SGHTA and CDR2 as FQGTGA. The CDR3 is CASSLNPQGITEAFF. The DNA for the CDR3 is TGTGCCAGCAGCCTAAACCCCCAGGGTATCACTGAAGCTTTCTTT.

This clonotype was counted a few times. V and J are TRBV7-2 and TRBJ1-2, with 10 bases lining up with TRBD1. V was clipped by 5 bases and J by 6 bases; unmatched bases: 6. The length of the CDR3 is 14 residues. The V gene's germline CDR1 is SGHTA and CDR2 FQGNSA. The CDR3 is CASSPGDRGDGYTF. The CDR3 nucleotides are TGTGCCAGCAGCCCCGGGGACAGGGGAGATGGCTACACCTTC. The complete variable domain, with remaining parts taken from reference TRBV7-2 and TRBJ1-2, reads GAGVSQSPSNKVTEKGKDVELRCDPISGHTALYWYRQSLGQGLEFLIYFQGNSAPDKSGLPSDRFSAERTGGSVSTLTIQRTQQEDSAVYLCASSPGDRGDGYTFGSGTRLTVV.

Note on this clonotype: One end of the junction is discordant with germline, which a read error may explain. The chain combines TRBV6-2 or TRBV6-3 with TRBJ2-7, with D tentatively TRBD1 (5 bases). Germline loops: CDR1 MNHEY, CDR2 SVGEGT. The CDR3 consists of 14 residues. In nucleotides, the CDR3 is TGTGACAGCAGGCTCGGCAGGGTTCCCTACGAGCAGTACTTC. Translating gives CDSRLGRVPYEQYF.

The rearrangement joins TRBV5-1 to TRBJ2-3; tentative D call: TRBD1 (5 bases). The CDR3 runs 17 residues. Per germline, CDR1 SGHRS and CDR2 YFSETQ. Between the trimmed V and J ends, which lost 1 base and 2 bases, there was a span of 17 bases. Here the CDR3 DNA reads TGCGCCAGCAGCTTGCCCCTAGGTAAAGGGGTCACAGATACGCAGTATTTT. This sequence encodes CASSLPLGKGVTDTQYF.

This clonotype was detected a few times. This chain links TRBV24-1 with TRBJ1-1, with D hard to call. The CDR3 contains 12 residues. Trimming pared 4 bases from V and 10 bases from J, leaving 12 bases between. The germline CDR1 and CDR2 sequences are KGHDR and SFDVKD. This chain's CDR3 is CATSDAGGRAFF. DNA for the CDR3: TGTGCCACCAGTGACGCCGGAGGGAGAGCTTTCTTT.

The chain couples TRBV11-2 to TRBJ2-6; D is possibly TRBD1 or TRBD2 (5 bases each). The CDR3 is 17 amino acids. CDR1 and CDR2 (germline): SGHAT, FQNNGV. Trimming cost V 2 bases and J 3 bases, with 14 bases left between them. The CDR3 loop is CASSLWGSTGGANVLTF. CDR3 bases: TGTGCCAGCAGCTTATGGGGGTCCACAGGTGGGGCCAACGTCCTGACTTTC. Complete variable domain (other parts from reference TRBV11-2 and TRBJ2-6): EAGVAQSPRYKIIEKRQSVAFWCNPISGHATLYWYQQILGQGPKLLIQFQNNGVVDDSQLPKDRFSAERLKGVDSTLKIQPAKLEDSAVYLCASSLWGSTGGANVLTFGAGSRLTVL.

This clonotype was picked up a small number of times. The CDR3 bases are TGTGCCAGCAGCTTAGCTACGGGGGGCTACACCTTC. Its protein is CASSLATGGYTF. The chain recombines TRBV7-9 with TRBJ1-2; D uncertain. The germline gives CDR1 SEHNR, CDR2 FQNEAQ (reference sequence). The V gene lost 0 bases and the J gene lost 8 bases, with 7 bases spanning the gap. The CDR3 extends over 12 amino acids.

The V call is TRBV5-4, the J call TRBJ2-2; no firm D call. The germline V and J ends were trimmed by 5 bases and 6 bases, with 14 bases remaining between them. The CDR3 loop spans 14 amino acids. Looked up from germline, CDR1 is SGHNT and CDR2 is YYREEE (reference sequence). The CDR3 reads CASSYTSVSGELFF. The CDR3 DNA reads TGTGCCAGCAGTTATACGTCCGTTTCCGGGGAGCTGTTTTTT.

This clonotype was counted a few times. The V call is TRBV10-3, the J call TRBJ2-7; D gene ambiguous. The CDR3 length is 14 residues. Germline V lookup: CDR1 ENHRY, CDR2 SYGVKD. V was pared by 6 bases and J by 2 bases, with 14 bases between. DNA for the CDR3: TGTGCCATCAGCCATCACAGTTCACCCTACGAGCAGTACTTC. This translates into CAISHHSSPYEQYF.